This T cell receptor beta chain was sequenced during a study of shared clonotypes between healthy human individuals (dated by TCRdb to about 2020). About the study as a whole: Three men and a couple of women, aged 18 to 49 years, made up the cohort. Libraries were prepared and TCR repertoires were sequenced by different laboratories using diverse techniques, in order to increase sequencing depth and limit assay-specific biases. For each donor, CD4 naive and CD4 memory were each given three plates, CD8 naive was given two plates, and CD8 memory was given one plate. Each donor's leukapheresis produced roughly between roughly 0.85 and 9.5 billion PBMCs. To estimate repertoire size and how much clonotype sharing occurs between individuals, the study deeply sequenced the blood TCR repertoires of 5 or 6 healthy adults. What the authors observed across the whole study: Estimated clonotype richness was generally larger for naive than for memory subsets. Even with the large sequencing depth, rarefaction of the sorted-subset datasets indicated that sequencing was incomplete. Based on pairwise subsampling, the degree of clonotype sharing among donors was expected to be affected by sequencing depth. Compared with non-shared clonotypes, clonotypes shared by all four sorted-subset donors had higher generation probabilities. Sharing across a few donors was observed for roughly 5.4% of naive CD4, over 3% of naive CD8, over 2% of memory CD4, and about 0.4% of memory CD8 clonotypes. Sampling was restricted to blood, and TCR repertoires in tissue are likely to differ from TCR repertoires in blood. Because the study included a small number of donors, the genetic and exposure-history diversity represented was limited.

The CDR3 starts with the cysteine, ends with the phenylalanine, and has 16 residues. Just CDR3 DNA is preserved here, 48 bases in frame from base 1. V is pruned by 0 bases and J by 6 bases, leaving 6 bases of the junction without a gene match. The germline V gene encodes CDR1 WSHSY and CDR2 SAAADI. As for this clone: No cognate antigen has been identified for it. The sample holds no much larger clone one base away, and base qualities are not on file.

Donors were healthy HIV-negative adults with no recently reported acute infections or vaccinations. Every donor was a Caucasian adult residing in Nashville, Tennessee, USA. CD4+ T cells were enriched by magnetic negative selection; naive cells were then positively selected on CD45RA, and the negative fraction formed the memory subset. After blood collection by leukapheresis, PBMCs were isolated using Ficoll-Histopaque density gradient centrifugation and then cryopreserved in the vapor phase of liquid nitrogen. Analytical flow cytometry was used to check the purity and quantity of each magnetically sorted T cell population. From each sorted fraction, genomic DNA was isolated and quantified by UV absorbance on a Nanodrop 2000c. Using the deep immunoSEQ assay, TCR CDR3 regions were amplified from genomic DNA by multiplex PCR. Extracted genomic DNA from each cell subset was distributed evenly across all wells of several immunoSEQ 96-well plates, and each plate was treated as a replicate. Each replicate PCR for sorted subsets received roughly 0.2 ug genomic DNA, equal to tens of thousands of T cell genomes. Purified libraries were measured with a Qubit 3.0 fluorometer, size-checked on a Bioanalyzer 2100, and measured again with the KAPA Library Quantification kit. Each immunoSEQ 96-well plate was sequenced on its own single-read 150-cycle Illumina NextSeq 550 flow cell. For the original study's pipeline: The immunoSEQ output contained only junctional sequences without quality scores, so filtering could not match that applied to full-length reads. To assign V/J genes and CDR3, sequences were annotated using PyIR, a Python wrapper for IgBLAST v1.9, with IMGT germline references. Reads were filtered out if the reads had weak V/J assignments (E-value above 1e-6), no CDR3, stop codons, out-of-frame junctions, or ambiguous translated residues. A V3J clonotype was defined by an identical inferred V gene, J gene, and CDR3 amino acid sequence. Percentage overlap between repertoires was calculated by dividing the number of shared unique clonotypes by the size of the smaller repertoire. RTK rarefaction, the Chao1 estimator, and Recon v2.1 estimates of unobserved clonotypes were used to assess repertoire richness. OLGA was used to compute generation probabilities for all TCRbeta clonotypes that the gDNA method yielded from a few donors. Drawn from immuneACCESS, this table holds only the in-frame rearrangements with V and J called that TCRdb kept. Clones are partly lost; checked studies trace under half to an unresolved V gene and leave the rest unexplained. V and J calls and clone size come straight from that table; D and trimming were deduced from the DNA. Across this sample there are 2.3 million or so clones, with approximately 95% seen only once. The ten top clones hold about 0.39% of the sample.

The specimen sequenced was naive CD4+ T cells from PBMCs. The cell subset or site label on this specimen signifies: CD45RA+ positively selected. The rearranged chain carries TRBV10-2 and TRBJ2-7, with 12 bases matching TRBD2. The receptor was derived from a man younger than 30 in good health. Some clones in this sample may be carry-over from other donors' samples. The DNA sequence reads TGCGCCAGCAGTGAGTCGGAAGGACTAGCGGGATCCGAGCAGTACTTC. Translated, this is CASSESEGLAGSEQYF.